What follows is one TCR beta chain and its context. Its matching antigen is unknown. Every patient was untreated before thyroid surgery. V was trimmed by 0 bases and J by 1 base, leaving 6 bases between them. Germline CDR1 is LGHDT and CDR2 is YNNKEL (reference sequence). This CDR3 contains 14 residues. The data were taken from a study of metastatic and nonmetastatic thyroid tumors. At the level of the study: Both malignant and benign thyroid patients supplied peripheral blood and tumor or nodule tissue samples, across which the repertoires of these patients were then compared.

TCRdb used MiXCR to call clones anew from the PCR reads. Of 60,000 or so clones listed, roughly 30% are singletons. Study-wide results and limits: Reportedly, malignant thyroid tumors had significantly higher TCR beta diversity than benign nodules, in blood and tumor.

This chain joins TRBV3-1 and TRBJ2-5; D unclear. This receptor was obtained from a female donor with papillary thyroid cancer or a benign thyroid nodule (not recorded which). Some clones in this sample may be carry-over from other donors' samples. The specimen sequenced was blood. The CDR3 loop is CASSQDQLQETQYF. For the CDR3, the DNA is TGTGCCAGCAGCCAAGACCAGCTCCAAGAGACCCAGTACTTC.